This T cell receptor beta chain was sequenced during a study of blood T cell repertoires in COVID-19. Study summary: Donors in the United States, Italy and Spain gave samples during acute or convalescent COVID-19.

CDR1 and CDR2 (germline): MNHNY, SVGAGI (reference sequence). Trimming cost V 5 bases and J 8 bases, with 9 bases left between them. The CDR3 is 11 residues long. Profiling relied on immunoSEQ multiplex PCR, and the TCRdb table lists in-frame clones only, not all of them. The table includes about 170,000 clones, over 85% detected once. Sequencing input: peripheral blood. This receptor was identified in a woman between 50 and 59 years old with acute or convalescent COVID-19. J is TRBJ1-2 and V is TRBV6-6; D call uncertain. CDR3 nucleotide sequence: TGTGCCAGCAGTGAGGACTGGGGCTACACCTTC. As protein: CASSEDWGYTF.